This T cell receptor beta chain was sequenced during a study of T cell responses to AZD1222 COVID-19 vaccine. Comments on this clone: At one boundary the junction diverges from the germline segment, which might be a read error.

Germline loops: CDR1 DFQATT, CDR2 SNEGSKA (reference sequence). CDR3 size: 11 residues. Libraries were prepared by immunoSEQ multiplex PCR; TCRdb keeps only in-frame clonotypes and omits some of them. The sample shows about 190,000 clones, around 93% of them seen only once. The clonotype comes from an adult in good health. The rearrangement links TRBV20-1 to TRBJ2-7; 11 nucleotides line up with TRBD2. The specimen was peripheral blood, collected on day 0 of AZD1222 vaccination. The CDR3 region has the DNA TGCAGTGCTAGAGATGAGCTAGCGGGAGGTTTC. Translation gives CSARDELAGGF.